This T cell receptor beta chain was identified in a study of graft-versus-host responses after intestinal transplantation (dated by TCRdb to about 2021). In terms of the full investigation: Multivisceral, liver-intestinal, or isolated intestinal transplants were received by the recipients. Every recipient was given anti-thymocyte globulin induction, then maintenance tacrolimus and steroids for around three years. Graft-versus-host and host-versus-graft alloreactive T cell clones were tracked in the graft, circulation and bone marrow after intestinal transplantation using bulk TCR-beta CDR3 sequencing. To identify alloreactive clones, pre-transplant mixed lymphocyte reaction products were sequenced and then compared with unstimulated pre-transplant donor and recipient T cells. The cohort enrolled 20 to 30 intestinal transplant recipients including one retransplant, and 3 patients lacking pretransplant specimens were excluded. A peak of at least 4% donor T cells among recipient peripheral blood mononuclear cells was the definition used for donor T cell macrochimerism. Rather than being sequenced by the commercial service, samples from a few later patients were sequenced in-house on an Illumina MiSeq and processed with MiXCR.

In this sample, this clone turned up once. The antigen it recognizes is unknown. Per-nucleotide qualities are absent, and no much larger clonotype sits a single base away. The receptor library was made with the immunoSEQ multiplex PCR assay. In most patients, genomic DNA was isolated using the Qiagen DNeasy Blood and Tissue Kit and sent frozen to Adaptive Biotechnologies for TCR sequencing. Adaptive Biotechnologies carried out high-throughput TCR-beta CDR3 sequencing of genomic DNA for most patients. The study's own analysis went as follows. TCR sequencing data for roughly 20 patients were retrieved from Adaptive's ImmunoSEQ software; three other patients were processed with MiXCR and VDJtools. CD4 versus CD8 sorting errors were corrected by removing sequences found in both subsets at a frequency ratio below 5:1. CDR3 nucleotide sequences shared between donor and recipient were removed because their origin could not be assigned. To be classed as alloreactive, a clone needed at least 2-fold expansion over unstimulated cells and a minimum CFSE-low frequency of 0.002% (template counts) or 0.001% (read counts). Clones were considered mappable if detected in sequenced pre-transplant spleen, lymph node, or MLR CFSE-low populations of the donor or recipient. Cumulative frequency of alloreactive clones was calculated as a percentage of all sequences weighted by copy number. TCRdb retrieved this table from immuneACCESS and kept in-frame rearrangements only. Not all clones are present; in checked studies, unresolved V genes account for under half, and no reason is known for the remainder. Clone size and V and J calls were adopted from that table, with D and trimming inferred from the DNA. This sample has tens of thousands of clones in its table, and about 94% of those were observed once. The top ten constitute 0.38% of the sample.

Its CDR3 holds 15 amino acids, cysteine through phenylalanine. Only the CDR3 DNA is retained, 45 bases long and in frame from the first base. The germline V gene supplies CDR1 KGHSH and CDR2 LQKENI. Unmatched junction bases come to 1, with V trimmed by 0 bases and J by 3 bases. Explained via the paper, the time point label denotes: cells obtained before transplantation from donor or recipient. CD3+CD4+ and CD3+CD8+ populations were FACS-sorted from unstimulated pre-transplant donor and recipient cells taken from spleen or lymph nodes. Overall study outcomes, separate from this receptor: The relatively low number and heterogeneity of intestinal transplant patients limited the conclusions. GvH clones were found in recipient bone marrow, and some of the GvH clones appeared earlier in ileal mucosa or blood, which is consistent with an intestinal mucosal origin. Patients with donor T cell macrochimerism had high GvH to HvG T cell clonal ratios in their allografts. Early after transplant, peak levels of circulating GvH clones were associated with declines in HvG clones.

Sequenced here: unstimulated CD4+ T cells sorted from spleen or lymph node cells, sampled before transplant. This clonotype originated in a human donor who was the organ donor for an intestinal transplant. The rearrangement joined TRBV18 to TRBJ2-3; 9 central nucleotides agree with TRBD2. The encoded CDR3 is CASSPPSGGTDTQYF. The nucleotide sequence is TGTGCCAGCTCACCACCTAGCGGGGGTACAGATACGCAGTATTTT.